These 26 T cell receptor beta chains share one sample of origin, sequenced in a study of blood T cell repertoires in COVID-19. Only in-frame clones appear in the TCRdb table, and some are missing; sequencing was by immunoSEQ multiplex PCR. Of around 250,000 clones in the sample, approximately 84% were seen once. The sequenced material came from peripheral blood. All receptors come from a woman aged 80 or older with acute or convalescent COVID-19.

The genes are TRBV6-5 and TRBJ2-1; 7 bases fit TRBD2. The J segment lost 2 bases and the V segment lost 2 bases, leaving 3 bases of the junction unmatched. CDR1 is MNHEY, CDR2 SVGAGI, per germline. There are 15 residues in the CDR3. The CDR3 DNA follows: TGTGCCAGCAGTTACGTGGCGGGGGCCTACAATGAGCAGTTCTTC. The encoded protein is CASSYVAGAYNEQFF.

The chain is built from TRBV2 and TRBJ2-5; 10 bases match TRBD2. Looked up from germline, CDR1 is SNHLY and CDR2 is FYNNEI. The trim removed 5 bases at V and 3 bases at J, leaving 12 bases unmatched. CDR3 size: 17 residues. CDR3: CASSQRLAGVGKETQYF. The CDR3 coding sequence is TGTGCCAGCAGTCAAAGGCTAGCGGGAGTAGGCAAAGAGACCCAGTACTTC.

The chain couples TRBV5-1 to TRBJ1-1; possibly TRBD1 for D (6 bases). Per the germline V gene, CDR1 is SGHRS and CDR2 is YFSETQ. The CDR3 loop spans 13 amino acids. V lost 0 bases to trimming and J lost 11 bases, with 14 bases between them. This CDR3 reads CASSLGQEFGAFF. The CDR3 DNA reads TGCGCCAGCAGCTTGGGACAGGAGTTTGGCGCTTTCTTT.

The V call is TRBV6-5, the J call TRBJ2-3, with D possibly TRBD2 on 5 matching bases. Trimming left V 6 bases short and J 3 bases short, with 16 bases between. CDR3 size: 15 residues. Germline V gene sequence: CDR1 MNHEY, CDR2 SVGAGI. The CDR3 DNA follows: TGTGCCAGCAGGATGAGAGGGCTGGGGACAGATACGCAGTATTTT. It is translated as CASRMRGLGTDTQYF.

The chain couples TRBV7-9 to TRBJ1-1, with D possibly being TRBD1 (6 bases). This CDR3 spans 15 amino acids. Per the germline V gene, CDR1 is SEHNR and CDR2 is FQNEAQ (reference sequence). The ends were cut back, 3 bases at V and 1 base at J, with 12 bases in the middle. The CDR3 spells CASSFRDKGNTEAFF. The CDR3 nucleotides are TGTGCCAGCAGCTTCAGGGACAAGGGGAACACTGAAGCTTTCTTT.

The genes are TRBV27 and TRBJ2-3, with 9 bases that match TRBD1. Germline V gene data show CDR1 as MNHEY and CDR2 as SMNVEV (reference sequence). The CDR3 sequence is 13 residues long. V shed 6 bases and J 5 bases; nucleotides not matched to a gene: 3. The CDR3 protein is CASRLDRGDTQYF. The CDR3 coding sequence is TGTGCCAGCAGGTTGGACAGGGGAGATACGCAGTATTTT.

The chain has TRBV11-2 and TRBJ2-1; TRBD2 agrees at 8 bases. Germline lookup yields CDR1 SGHAT and CDR2 FQNNGV. Trimming took 6 bases from V and 4 from J; bases not matched to a gene: 11. The length of the CDR3 is 16 residues. The CDR3 loop reads CASSPISGAKYNEQFF. CDR3 nucleotides: TGTGCCAGCAGTCCTATTAGCGGGGCTAAGTACAATGAGCAGTTCTTC.

This clone appeared a few times. The chain links TRBV7-3 to TRBJ1-1, with 9 bases matching TRBD1. The trim removed 5 bases at V and 4 bases at J, leaving 8 bases unmatched. This CDR3 region has 15 residues. Per the germline V gene, CDR1 is SGHTA and CDR2 is FQGTGA. The DNA of the CDR3 is TGTGCCAGCAGCGCCACAGGGGGCGGCGGCACTGAAGCTTTCTTT. It is translated as CASSATGGGGTEAFF. Full variable domain (missing parts from reference TRBV7-3 and TRBJ1-1): GAGVSQTPSNKVTEKGKYVELRCDPISGHTALYWYRQSLGQGPEFLIYFQGTGAADDSGLPNDRFFAVRPEGSVSTLKIQRTERGDSAVYLCASSATGGGGTEAFFGQGTRLTVV.

The genes are TRBV7-9 and TRBJ2-2; the D gene is possibly TRBD1 (5 bases). Per germline, CDR1 SEHNR and CDR2 FQNEAQ (reference sequence). The CDR3 covers 14 residues. With 3 bases removed from V and 3 bases from J, the gap between germline ends came to 8 bases. The CDR3 here is CASSLQGYTGELFF. CDR3 sequence (DNA): TGTGCCAGCAGCTTGCAGGGATACACCGGGGAGCTGTTTTTT.

J is TRBJ2-3 and V is TRBV3-1 (or the pseudogene TRBV3-2), with 9 nucleotides matching TRBD2. Germline loops: CDR1 LGHDT, CDR2 YNNKEL (reference sequence). The length of the CDR3 is 16 residues. The junction had 3 bases not matched to a gene; V was cut back by 1 base and J by 1 base. DNA for the CDR3: TGTGCCAGCAGCCAAGGCGGGGGGGCCGGCACAGATACGCAGTATTTT. It yields the protein CASSQGGGAGTDTQYF.

The chain links TRBV5-5 to TRBJ1-1; no clear D. CDR3 length: 15 amino acids. CDR1 SGHKS and CDR2 YYEKEE come from the germline V gene (reference sequence). V was pared by 6 bases and J by 1 base, with 16 bases between. The CDR3 region is CASTSRLGENTEAFF. CDR3 DNA: TGTGCCAGCACCTCTCGGCTAGGAGAGAACACTGAAGCTTTCTTT.

V gene TRBV30 combines with J gene TRBJ1-6, with D perhaps matching TRBD1 (6 bases). V was pared by 4 bases and J by 9 bases, with 13 bases between. Germline V lookup: CDR1 GTSNPN, CDR2 SVGIG (reference sequence). The CDR3 has 13 amino acids. The CDR3 is CAWMWQGISPLHF. CDR3 coding DNA: TGTGCCTGGATGTGGCAGGGGATTTCACCCCTCCACTTT.

The V and J genes are TRBV5-1 and TRBJ2-1, with 12 positions matching TRBD2. Germline loops: CDR1 SGHRS, CDR2 YFSETQ. Trimming took 5 bases from V and 10 from J; bases not matched to a gene: 10. This CDR3 contains 15 residues. The CDR3 coding sequence is TGCGCCAGCAGGGATGGACTAGCGGGAAGGGAGGAGCAGTTCTTC. Translation gives CASRDGLAGREEQFF. The full variable domain, in which reference TRBV5-1 and TRBJ2-1 provide the parts outside the CDR3, is KAGVTQTPRYLIKTRGQQVTLSCSPISGHRSVSWYQQTPGQGLQFLFEYFSETQRNKGNFPGRFSGRQFSNSRSEMNVSTLELGDSALYLCASRDGLAGREEQFFGPGTRLTVL.

The J gene is TRBJ1-6, the V gene TRBV28; TRBD1 is a possible D gene (6 bases). The ends were cut back, 2 bases at V and 10 bases at J, with 15 bases in the middle. The CDR3 is 15 amino acids. The germline CDR1 and CDR2 sequences are MDHEN and SYDVKM. CDR3 bases: TGTGCCAGCAGTTTACCGGGACATAACGAGTCACCCCTCCACTTT. The encoded protein is CASSLPGHNESPLHF.

The chain has TRBV7-6 and TRBJ2-1; TRBD1 matches 7 bases. CDR1 SGHVS and CDR2 FNYEAQ come from the germline V gene. The CDR3 extends over 15 amino acids. V shed 4 bases, J shed 0 bases, and the junction held 3 bases outside the gene matches. Here the CDR3 DNA reads TGTGCCAGCAGCTACCGGGACAGCTCCTACAATGAGCAGTTCTTC. As protein: CASSYRDSSYNEQFF.

The chain has TRBV4-3 and TRBJ2-7; the match to TRBD2 covers 12 bases. V trimming: 4 bases; J trimming: 1 base; junction bases outside the gene matches: 2. This CDR3 is built from 15 residues. Germline V gives CDR1 LGHNA, CDR2 YSLEER. The CDR3, as DNA: TGCGCCAGCAGCCGAGGACTAGCGGGGTCCTACGAGCAGTACTTC. Translating gives CASSRGLAGSYEQYF.

The rearrangement links TRBV4-2 to TRBJ2-1; no clear D gene. The CDR3 totals 14 residues. The germline CDR1 and CDR2 sequences are LGHNA and YNFKEQ. The germline V and J ends were trimmed by 0 bases and 6 bases, with 9 bases remaining between them. In DNA form, the CDR3 reads TGTGCCAGCAGCCAAGAGTCTTTCTCCAATGAGCAGTTCTTC. Residues: CASSQESFSNEQFF.

This clone was counted a few times. The chain joins TRBV6-2 or TRBV6-3 to TRBJ2-1, with unresolved D. Trimming pared 5 bases from V and 4 bases from J, leaving 15 bases between. Germline-derived CDR1 and CDR2 are MNHEY and SVGEGT. The CDR3 spans 15 residues. The CDR3 loop is CASSHRRGLYNEQFF. CDR3 sequence (DNA): TGTGCCAGCAGTCACAGACGTGGGTTATACAATGAGCAGTTCTTC.

This clone was counted once. The junction and the germline gene differ at one end; a read error may be behind it. This chain connects TRBV11-2 to TRBJ1-2, with D unclear. Germline loops: CDR1 SGHAT, CDR2 FQNNGV. The CDR3 contains 13 residues. In DNA form, the CDR3 reads TGTGCCAGCAGCGTAGACGGTAACTATGGCTACACCTTC. This gives the protein CASSVDGNYGYTF.

The V call is TRBV6-2 or TRBV6-3, the J call TRBJ2-1, with 8 bases fitting TRBD2. CDR3 length: 16 amino acids. Germline assignment: CDR1 MNHEY and CDR2 SVGEGT. The V and J ends lost 5 bases and 7 bases, in that order; junction bases with no gene match: 13. The CDR3 protein is CASSAHMGRGVNEQFF. CDR3 DNA: TGTGCCAGCAGTGCCCATATGGGGCGGGGGGTTAATGAGCAGTTCTTC.

In regard to this clone: One end of the junction does not line up with germline, which may come from a read error. The rearrangement uses TRBV6-1 and TRBJ1-2; 9 nucleotides agree with TRBD1. The CDR3 has 10 amino acids. CDR1 MNHNS and CDR2 SASEGT come from the germline V gene. Written as DNA, the CDR3 is TGTGCCAGCAGTGAAAAGGGACAGGGCTTC. Translation gives CASSEKGQGF.

This clone has only a few counts. The chain couples TRBV6-6 to TRBJ2-2; 8 positions agree with TRBD1. The CDR3 is 16 amino acids. V dropped 5 bases and J dropped 0; count of bases not matched to a gene: 5. Germline CDR1 reads MNHNY; CDR2 reads SVGAGI (reference sequence). Here the CDR3 reads CASSRQGIPNTGELFF. CDR3 DNA: TGTGCCAGCAGTCGACAGGGGATTCCGAACACCGGGGAGCTGTTTTTT.

V usage is TRBV11-2 and J usage is TRBJ1-2; 11 bases align to TRBD1. Germline trimming cut 1 base from V and 4 bases from J; bases unmatched to any gene: 2. The germline V gene encodes CDR1 SGHAT and CDR2 FQNNGV. CDR3 length equals 15 residues. In DNA form, the CDR3 reads TGTGCCAGCAGCTTAGGGACAGGGGGCATCTATGGCTACACCTTC. Translated, it gives CASSLGTGGIYGYTF.

This rearrangement joins TRBV2 to TRBJ2-1, with a weak D call TRBD1 (5 bases). The CDR3 extends over 13 amino acids. Trimming removed 7 bases from V and 1 base from J, with 8 bases in between. Per germline, CDR1 SNHLY and CDR2 FYNNEI. CDR3 coding DNA: TGTGCCAGCAATGCAGGGTCCTACAATGAGCAGTTCTTC. This translates into CASNAGSYNEQFF.

The chain couples TRBV6-5 to TRBJ1-2; 7 nucleotides line up with TRBD1. Germline-derived CDR1 and CDR2 are MNHEY and SVGAGI. J was trimmed by 4 bases and V by 6 bases; bases with no gene match: 5. The CDR3 length is 13 residues. The CDR3 reads CASSGGQFYGYTF. The CDR3 DNA follows: TGTGCCAGCAGCGGGGGACAGTTCTATGGCTACACCTTC.

The chain carries TRBV4-1 and TRBJ2-5; D is perhaps TRBD2 (5 bases). The CDR3 length is 16 residues. Germline V gene data show CDR1 as MGHRA and CDR2 as YSYEKL. Trimming left V 0 bases short and J 4 bases short, with 15 bases between. This CDR3 reads CASSQDKSGYLETQYF. DNA of the CDR3: TGCGCCAGCAGCCAAGATAAGAGCGGTTATCTAGAGACCCAGTACTTC.